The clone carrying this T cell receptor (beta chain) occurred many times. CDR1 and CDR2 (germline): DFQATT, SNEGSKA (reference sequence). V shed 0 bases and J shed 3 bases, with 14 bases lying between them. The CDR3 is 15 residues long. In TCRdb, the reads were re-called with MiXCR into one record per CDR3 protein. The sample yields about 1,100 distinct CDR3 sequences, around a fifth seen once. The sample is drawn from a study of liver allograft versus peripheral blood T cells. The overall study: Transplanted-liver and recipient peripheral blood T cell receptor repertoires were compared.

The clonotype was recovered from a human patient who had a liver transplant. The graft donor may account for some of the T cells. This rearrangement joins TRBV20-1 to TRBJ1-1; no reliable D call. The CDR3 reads CSARDVAGFDTEAFF. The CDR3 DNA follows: TGCAGTGCTAGAGATGTAGCGGGGTTCGACACTGAAGCTTTCTTT.